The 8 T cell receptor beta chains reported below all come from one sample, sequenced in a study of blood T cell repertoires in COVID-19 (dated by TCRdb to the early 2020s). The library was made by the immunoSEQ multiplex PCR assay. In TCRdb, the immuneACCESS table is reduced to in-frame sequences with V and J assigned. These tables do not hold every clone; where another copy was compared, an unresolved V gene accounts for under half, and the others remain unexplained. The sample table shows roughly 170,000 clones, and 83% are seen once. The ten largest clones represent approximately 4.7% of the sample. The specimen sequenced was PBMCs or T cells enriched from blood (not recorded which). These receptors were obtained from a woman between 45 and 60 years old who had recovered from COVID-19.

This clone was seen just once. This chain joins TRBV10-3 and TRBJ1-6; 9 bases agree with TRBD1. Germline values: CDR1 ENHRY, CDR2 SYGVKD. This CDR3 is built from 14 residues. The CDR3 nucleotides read TGTGCTCAGGCCCAGGGACAGGGAAATTCACCCCTCCACTTT. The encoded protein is CAQAQGQGNSPLHF.

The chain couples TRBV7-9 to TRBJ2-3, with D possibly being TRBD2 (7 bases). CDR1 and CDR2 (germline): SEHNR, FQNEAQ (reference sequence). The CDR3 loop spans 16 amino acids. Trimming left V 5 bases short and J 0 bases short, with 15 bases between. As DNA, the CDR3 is TGTGCCAGCAGCCCTTTAGGGGGGGAGAGCACAGATACGCAGTATTTT. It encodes CASSPLGGESTDTQYF.

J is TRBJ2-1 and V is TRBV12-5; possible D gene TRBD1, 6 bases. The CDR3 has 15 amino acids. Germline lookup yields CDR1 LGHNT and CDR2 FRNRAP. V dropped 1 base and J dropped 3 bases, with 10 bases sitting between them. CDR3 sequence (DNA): TGTGCTAGTGGTTTGGGCCAGGGGAACTACAATGAGCAGTTCTTC. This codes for CASGLGQGNYNEQFF.

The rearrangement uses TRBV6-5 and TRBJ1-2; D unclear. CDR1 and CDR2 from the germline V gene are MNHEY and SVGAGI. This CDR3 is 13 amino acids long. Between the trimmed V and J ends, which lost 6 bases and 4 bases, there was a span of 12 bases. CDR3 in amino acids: CASRTPVGYGYTF. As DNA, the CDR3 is TGTGCCAGCAGAACCCCGGTCGGCTATGGCTACACCTTC.

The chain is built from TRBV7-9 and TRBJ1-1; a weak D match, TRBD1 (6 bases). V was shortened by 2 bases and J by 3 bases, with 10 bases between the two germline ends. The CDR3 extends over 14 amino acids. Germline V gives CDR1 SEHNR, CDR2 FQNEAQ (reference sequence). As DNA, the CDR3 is TGTGCCAGCAGCTTAACAGGGCGGGACACTGAAGCTTTCTTT. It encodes CASSLTGRDTEAFF.

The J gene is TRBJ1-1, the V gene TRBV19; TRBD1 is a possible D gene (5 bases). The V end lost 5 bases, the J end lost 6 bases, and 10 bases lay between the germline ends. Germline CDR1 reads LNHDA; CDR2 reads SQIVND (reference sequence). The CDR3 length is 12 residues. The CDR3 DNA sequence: TGTGCCAGTAGTCATTGGGGGGCTGAAGCTTTCTTT. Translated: CASSHWGAEAFF.

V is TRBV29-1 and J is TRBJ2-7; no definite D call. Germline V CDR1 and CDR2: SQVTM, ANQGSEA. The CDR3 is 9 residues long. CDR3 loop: CRSPVDGHV. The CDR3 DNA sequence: TGCAGGTCCCCAGTGGATGGGCACGTC.

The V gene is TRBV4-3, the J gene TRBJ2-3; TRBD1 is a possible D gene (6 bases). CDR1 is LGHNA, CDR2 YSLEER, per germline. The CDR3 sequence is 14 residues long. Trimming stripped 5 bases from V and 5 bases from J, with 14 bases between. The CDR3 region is CASSNRDLLDTQYF. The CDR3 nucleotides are TGCGCCAGCAGCAACAGGGATCTATTAGATACGCAGTATTTT.